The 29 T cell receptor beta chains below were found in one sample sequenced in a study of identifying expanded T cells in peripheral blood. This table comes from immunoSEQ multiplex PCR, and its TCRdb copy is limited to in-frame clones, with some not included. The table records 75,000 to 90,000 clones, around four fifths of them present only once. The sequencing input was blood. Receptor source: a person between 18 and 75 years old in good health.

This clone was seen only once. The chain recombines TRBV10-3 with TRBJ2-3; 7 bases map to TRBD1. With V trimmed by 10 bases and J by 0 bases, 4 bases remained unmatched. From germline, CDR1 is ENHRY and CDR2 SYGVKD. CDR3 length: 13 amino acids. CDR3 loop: CATETGSTDTQYF. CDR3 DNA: TGTGCCACTGAGACAGGGAGCACAGATACGCAGTATTTT.

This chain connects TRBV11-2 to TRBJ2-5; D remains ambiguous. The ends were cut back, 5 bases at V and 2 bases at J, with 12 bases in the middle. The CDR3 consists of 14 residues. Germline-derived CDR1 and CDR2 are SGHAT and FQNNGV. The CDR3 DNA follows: TGTGCCAGCAGCCCCCACTTAATTCAAGAGACCCAGTACTTC. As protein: CASSPHLIQETQYF.

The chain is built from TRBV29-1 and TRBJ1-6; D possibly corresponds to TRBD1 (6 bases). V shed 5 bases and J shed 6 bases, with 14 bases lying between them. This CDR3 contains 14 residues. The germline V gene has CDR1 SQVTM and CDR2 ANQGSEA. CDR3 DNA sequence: TGCAGCGTTCCGACAGGTAAGGGTAATTCACCCCTCCACTTT. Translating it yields CSVPTGKGNSPLHF.

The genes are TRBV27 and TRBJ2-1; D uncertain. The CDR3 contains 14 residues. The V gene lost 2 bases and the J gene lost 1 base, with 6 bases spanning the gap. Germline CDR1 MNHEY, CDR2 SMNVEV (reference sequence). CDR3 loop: CASSLEQSYNEQFF. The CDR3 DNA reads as TGTGCCAGCAGTTTAGAGCAATCCTACAATGAGCAGTTCTTC.

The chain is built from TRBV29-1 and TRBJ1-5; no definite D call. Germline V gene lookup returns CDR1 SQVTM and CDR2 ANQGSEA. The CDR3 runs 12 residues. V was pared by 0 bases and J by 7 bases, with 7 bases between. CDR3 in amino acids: CSVEDPGQPQHF. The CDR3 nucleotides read TGCAGCGTTGAAGACCCGGGCCAGCCCCAGCATTTT.

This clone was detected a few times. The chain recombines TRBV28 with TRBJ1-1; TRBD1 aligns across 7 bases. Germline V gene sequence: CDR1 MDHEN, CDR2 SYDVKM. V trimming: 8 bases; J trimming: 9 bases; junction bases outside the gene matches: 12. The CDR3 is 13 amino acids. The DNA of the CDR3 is TGTGCCAGCCGGCAATTCGGGACAGCGCAAGCTTTCTTT. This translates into CASRQFGTAQAFF.

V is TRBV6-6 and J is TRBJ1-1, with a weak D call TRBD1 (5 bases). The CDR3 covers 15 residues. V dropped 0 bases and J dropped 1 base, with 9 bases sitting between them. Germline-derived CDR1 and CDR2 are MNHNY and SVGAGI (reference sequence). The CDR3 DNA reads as TGTGCCAGCAGTTACTCGTCTCAGGGGAACACTGAAGCTTTCTTT. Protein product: CASSYSSQGNTEAFF.

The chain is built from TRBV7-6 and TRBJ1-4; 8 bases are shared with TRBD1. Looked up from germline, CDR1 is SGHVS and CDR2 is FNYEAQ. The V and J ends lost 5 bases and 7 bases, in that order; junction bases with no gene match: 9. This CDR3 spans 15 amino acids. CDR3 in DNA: TGTGCCAGCAGCCGAGAGGCACAGGGGGGTGAAAAACTGTTTTTT. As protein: CASSREAQGGEKLFF.

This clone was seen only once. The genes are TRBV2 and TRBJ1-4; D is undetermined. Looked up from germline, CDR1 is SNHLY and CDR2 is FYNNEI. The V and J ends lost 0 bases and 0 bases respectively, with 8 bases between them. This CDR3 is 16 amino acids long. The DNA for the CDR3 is TGTGCCAGCAGTGAAGCGGCGATTTCAACTAATGAAAAACTGTTTTTT. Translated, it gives CASSEAAISTNEKLFF.

The CDR3 DNA is TGTGCCAGTAGTCCGCGTGTAAGTTCGGCGAGAGGGTACCAAGAGACCCAGTACTTC. Protein sequence: CASSPRVSSARGYQETQYF. The V and J genes are TRBV19 and TRBJ2-5; tentative D call: TRBD2 (5 bases). This CDR3 is built from 19 residues. CDR1 LNHDA and CDR2 SQIVND come from the germline V gene (reference sequence). The V end lost 5 bases, the J end lost 0 bases, and 25 bases lay between the germline ends.

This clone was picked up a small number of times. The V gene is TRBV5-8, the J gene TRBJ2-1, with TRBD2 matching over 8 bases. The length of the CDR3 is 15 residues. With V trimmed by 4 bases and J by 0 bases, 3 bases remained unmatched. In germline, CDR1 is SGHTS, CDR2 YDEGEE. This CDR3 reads CASSGGTSSYNEQFF. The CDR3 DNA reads TGTGCCAGCAGCGGAGGGACTAGCTCCTACAATGAGCAGTTCTTC. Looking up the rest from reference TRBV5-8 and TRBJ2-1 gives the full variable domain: EAGVTQSPTHLIKTRGQQATLRCSPISGHTSVYWYQQALGLGLQFLLWYDEGEERNRGNFPPRFSGRQFPNYSSELNVNALELEDSALYLCASSGGTSSYNEQFFGPGTRLTVL.

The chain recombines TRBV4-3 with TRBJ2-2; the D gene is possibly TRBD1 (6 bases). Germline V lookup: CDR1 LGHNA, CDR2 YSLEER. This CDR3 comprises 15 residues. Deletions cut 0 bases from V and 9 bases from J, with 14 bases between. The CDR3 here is CASSQDLQGRRELFF. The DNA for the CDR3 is TGCGCCAGCAGCCAAGATCTACAGGGAAGGAGGGAGCTGTTTTTT.

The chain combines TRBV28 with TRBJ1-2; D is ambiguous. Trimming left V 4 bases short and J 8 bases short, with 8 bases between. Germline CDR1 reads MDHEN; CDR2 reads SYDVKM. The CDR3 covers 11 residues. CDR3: CASSSPEGYTF. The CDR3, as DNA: TGTGCCAGCAGTTCCCCGGAAGGCTACACCTTC.

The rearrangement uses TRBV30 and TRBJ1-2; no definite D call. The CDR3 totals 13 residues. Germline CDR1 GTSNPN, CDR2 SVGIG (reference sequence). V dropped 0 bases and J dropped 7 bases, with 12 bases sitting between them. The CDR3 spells CAWSVAQTSGYTF. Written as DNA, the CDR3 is TGTGCCTGGAGTGTCGCTCAGACAAGTGGCTACACCTTC.

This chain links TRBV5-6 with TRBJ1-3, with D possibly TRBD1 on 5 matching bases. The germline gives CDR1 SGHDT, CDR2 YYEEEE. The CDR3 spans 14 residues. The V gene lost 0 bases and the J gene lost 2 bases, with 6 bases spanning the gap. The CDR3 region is CASSLGGAGNTIYF. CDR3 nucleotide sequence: TGTGCCAGCAGCTTGGGAGGGGCTGGAAACACCATATATTTT.

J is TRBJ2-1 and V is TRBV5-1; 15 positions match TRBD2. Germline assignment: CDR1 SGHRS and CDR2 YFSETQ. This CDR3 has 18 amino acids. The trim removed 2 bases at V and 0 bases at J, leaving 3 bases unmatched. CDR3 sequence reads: CASSFGLAGGSSYNEQFF. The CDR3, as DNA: TGCGCCAGCAGCTTCGGACTAGCGGGAGGGTCCTCCTACAATGAGCAGTTCTTC.

The DNA for the CDR3 is TGTGCCAGCAGGGGAAGACAGGGGAACACCGGGGAGCTGTTTTTT. It encodes CASRGRQGNTGELFF. This sequence joins TRBV5-6 and TRBJ2-2; 7 bases line up with TRBD1. The CDR3 contains 15 residues. The germline V gene encodes CDR1 SGHDT and CDR2 YYEEEE. Losses at the gene ends were 5 bases for V and 1 base for J; bases not matched to a gene: 5.

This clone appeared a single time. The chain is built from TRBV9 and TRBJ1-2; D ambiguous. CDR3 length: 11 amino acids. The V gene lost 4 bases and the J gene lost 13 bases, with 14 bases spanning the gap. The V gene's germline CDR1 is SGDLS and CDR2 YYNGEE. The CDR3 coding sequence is TGTGCCAGCAGCCCCCAGCTAGGACTCACCTTC. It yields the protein CASSPQLGLTF.

CDR3 DNA: TGTGCCAGCAGTATACCAGTGGGAGGGAACACCGGGGAGCTGTTTTTT. Protein: CASSIPVGGNTGELFF. This rearrangement joins TRBV28 to TRBJ2-2; D may be TRBD2 (6 bases). The V end lost 5 bases, the J end lost 1 base, and 14 bases lay between the germline ends. From germline, CDR1 is MDHEN and CDR2 SYDVKM. The CDR3 length is 16 residues.

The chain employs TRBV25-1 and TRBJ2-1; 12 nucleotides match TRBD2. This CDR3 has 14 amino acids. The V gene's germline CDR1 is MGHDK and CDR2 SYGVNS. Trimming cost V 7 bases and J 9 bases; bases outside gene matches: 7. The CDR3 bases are TGTGCCAGCAATCTAGCGGGAGGGCCGGGTGAGCAGTTCTTC. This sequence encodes CASNLAGGPGEQFF.

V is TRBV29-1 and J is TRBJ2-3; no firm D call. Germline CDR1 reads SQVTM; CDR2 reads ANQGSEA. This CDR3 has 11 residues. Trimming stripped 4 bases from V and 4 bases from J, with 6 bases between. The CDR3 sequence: CSVGWSDTQYF. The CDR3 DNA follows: TGCAGCGTTGGTTGGTCAGATACGCAGTATTTT.

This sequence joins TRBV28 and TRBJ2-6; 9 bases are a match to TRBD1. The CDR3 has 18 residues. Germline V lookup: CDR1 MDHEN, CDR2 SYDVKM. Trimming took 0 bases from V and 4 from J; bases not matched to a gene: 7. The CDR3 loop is CASSLWGTGKPGANVLTF. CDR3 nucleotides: TGTGCCAGCAGTTTATGGGGGACAGGGAAACCCGGGGCCAACGTCCTGACTTTC.

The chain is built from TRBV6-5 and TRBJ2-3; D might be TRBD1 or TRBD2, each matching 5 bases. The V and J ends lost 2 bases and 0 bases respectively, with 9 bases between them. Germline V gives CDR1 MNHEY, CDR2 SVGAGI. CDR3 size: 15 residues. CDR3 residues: CASSYGGSSTDTQYF. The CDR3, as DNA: TGTGCCAGCAGTTACGGGGGTTCGAGCACAGATACGCAGTATTTT.

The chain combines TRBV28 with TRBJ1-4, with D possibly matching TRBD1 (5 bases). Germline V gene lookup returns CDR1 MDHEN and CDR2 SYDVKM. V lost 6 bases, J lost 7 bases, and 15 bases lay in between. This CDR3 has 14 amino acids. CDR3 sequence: CASRLGASREKLFF. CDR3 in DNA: TGTGCCAGCAGACTAGGGGCGTCCCGTGAAAAACTGTTTTTT.

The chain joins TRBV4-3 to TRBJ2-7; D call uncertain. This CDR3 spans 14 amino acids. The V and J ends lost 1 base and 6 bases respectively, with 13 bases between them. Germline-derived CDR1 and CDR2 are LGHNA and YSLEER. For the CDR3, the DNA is TGCGCCAGCAGCCAAGGGTTAGGGATTGGCGAGCAGTACTTC. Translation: CASSQGLGIGEQYF.

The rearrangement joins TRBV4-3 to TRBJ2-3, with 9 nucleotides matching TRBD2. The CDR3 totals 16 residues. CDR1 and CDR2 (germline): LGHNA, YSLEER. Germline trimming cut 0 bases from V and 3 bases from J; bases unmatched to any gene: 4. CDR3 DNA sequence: TGCGCCAGCAGCCAAGATTTTCTAGCGGGAACAGATACGCAGTATTTT. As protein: CASSQDFLAGTDTQYF.

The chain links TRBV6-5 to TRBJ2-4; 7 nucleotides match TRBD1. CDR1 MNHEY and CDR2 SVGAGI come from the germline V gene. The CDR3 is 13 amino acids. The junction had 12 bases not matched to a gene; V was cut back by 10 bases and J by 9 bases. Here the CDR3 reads CATSGTVIGIQYF. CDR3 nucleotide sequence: TGTGCCACCTCCGGGACAGTCATTGGCATTCAGTACTTC.

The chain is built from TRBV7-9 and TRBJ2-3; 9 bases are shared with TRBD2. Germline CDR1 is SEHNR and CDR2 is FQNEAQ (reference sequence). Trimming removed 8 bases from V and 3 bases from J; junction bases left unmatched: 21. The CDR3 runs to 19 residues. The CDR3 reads CASERILGPGLATTDTQYF. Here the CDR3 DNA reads TGTGCCAGCGAAAGAATCTTAGGTCCGGGACTAGCAACGACAGATACGCAGTATTTT.

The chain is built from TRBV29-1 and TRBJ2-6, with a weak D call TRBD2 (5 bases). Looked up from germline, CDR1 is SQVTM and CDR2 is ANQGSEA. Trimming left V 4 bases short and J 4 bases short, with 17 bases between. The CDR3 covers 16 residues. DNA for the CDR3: TGCAGCGTTGTCGGTCGCGAGGGCTCCGGGGCCAACGTCCTGACTTTC. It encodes CSVVGREGSGANVLTF. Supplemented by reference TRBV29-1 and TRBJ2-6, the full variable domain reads SAVISQKPSRDICQRGTSLTIQCQVDSQVTMMFWYRQQPGQSLTLIATANQGSEATYESGFVIDKFPISRPNLTFSTLTVSNMSPEDSSIYLCSVVGREGSGANVLTFGAGSRLTVL.